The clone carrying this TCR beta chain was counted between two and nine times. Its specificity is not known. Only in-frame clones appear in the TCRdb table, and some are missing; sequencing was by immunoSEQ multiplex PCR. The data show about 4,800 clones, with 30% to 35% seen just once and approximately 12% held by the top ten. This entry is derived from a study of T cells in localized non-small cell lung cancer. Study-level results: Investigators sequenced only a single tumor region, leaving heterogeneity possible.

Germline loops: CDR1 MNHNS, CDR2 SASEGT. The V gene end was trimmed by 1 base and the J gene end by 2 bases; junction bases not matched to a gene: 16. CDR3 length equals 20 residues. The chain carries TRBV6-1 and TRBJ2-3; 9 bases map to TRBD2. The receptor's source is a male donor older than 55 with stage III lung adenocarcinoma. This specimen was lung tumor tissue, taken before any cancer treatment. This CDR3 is CASSEERGGRAALNTDTQYF. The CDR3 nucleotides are TGTGCCAGCAGTGAAGAAAGGGGCGGGAGGGCCGCCTTAAACACAGATACGCAGTATTTT.